The rows below give T cell receptor beta chains drawn from one sample of a study of T cells in Graves' hyperthyroidism and ophthalmopathy. TCRdb ran MiXCR on the multiplex PCR reads and lists one entry per CDR3 protein. This table has 450,000 to 700,000 distinct CDR3 sequences, about half appearing once. Specimen: peripheral blood or thyroid tissue (not recorded which). Source of these receptors: an adult woman with Graves' disease, either hyperthyroidism or ophthalmopathy (not recorded which). Each CDR3 is given with its conserved first and last residue. Each record gives: J gene, clone size, D gene, V gene, CDR3 DNA, CDR3 protein. D genes are given only for firm matches. Size is stated for part of the rows, as once, few or many counts, or as a class when the clone is expanded.

J: TRBJ1-2; size: -; D: TRBD1; V: TRBV4-1; DNA: TGCGCCAGCAGCCAAGACGACAGGGAGGACTATGGCTACACCTTC; CDR3: CASSQDDREDYGYTF
J: TRBJ1-6; size: many; D: -; V: TRBV12-3/TRBV12-4; DNA: TGTGCCAGCAGTTTATGGGAGAATTCACCCCTCCACTTT; CDR3: CASSLWENSPLHF
J: TRBJ2-5; size: many; D: TRBD1; V: TRBV12-3/TRBV12-4; DNA: TGTGCCAGCAGCCGGGACAGGGGCCAAGAGACCCAGTACTTC; CDR3: CASSRDRGQETQYF
J: TRBJ2-7; size: many; D: -; V: TRBV29-1; DNA: TGCAGCGTTGAAAGTAACTCACCGCACTACGAGCAGTACTTC; CDR3: CSVESNSPHYEQYF
J: TRBJ2-5; size: many; D: -; V: TRBV9; DNA: TGTGCCAGCAGCGTAGGTTCCCTCCAAGAGACCCAGTACTTC; CDR3: CASSVGSLQETQYF
J: TRBJ2-2; size: few; D: -; V: TRBV2; DNA: TGTGCCAGCAGTGAAAGGGGGGGGGAGCTGTTTTTT; CDR3: CASSERGGELFF
J: TRBJ2-2; size: many; D: -; V: TRBV20-1; DNA: TGCAGTGCTGAGGACGACAGAGAGTACACCGGGGAGCTGTTTTTT; CDR3: CSAEDDREYTGELFF
J: TRBJ2-7; size: few; D: TRBD1; V: TRBV18; DNA: TGTGCCAGCTCACCGAGGGACAGCCCCTACGAGCAGTACTTC; CDR3: CASSPRDSPYEQYF
J: TRBJ1-3; size: many; D: -; V: TRBV20-1; DNA: TGCAGTGCTTTTTATAGCTCTGGAAACACCATATATTTT; CDR3: CSAFYSSGNTIYF
J: TRBJ1-5; size: -; D: -; V: TRBV29-1; DNA: TGCAGCGTGTCCCCCGGTAGTGTCCAAGGGGAGACCCAGCATTTT; CDR3: CSVSPGSVQGETQHF
J: TRBJ1-1; size: many; D: -; V: TRBV5-6; DNA: TGTGCCAGCAGCTTATGGACTCGGCTTGAAGCTTTCTTT; CDR3: CASSLWTRLEAFF
J: TRBJ1-1; size: few; D: TRBD1; V: TRBV7-8; DNA: TGTGCCAGCAGCTTAGGGGGGCAGGGGGCTGGTGAAGCTTTCTTT; CDR3: CASSLGGQGAGEAFF
J: TRBJ2-7; size: once; D: TRBD2; V: TRBV7-8; DNA: TGCGCCAGCACCCCTGAACTAGCGGGAGGAAAAGGGACCTACGAGCAGTACTTC; CDR3: CASTPELAGGKGTYEQYF
J: TRBJ2-1; size: -; D: TRBD2; V: TRBV5-1; DNA: TGCGCCAGCAGCCCGCCCGCGGGACTAGCGGGAGTTGGCGAGCAGTTCTTC; CDR3: CASSPPAGLAGVGEQFF
J: TRBJ2-2; size: many; D: -; V: TRBV4-1; DNA: TGCGCCAGCAGCCAAGTGTCGCGGAACACCGGGGAGCTGTTTTTT; CDR3: CASSQVSRNTGELFF
J: TRBJ1-5; size: -; D: -; V: TRBV10-3; DNA: TGTGCCATCAGTGACAGAAATAGCAATCAGCCCCAGCATTTT; CDR3: CAISDRNSNQPQHF
J: TRBJ2-2; size: -; D: TRBD2; V: TRBV30; DNA: TGTGCCTGGGATTCTAGCGGGATGGGCGGGGAGCTGTTTTTT; CDR3: CAWDSSGMGGELFF
J: TRBJ2-5; size: -; D: -; V: TRBV7-3; DNA: TGTGCCAGCAGCTTCAGCTCGGGGGCGCATGAGACCCAGTACTTC; CDR3: CASSFSSGAHETQYF
J: TRBJ2-5; size: -; D: -; V: TRBV10-3; DNA: TGTGCCATCAGTCCGACAGGACTCACAGAGACCCAGTACTTC; CDR3: CAISPTGLTETQYF
J: TRBJ2-7; size: many; D: -; V: TRBV9; DNA: TGTGCCAGCAGCGTAGGACAGGCCTCCTACGAGCAGTACTTC; CDR3: CASSVGQASYEQYF
J: TRBJ2-7; size: many; D: -; V: TRBV11-2; DNA: TGTGCCAGCAGCTTCAGACGACAGTTTACCCCCTACGAGCAGTACTTC; CDR3: CASSFRRQFTPYEQYF
J: TRBJ1-5; size: many; D: TRBD1; V: TRBV7-9; DNA: TGTGCCAGCAGCTCGGGGACAGCCGACAATCAGCCCCAGCATTTT; CDR3: CASSSGTADNQPQHF
J: TRBJ1-2; size: many; D: TRBD1; V: TRBV5-6; DNA: TGTGCCAGCAGCTTCGGACAGGAGTACTATGGCTACACCTTC; CDR3: CASSFGQEYYGYTF
J: TRBJ1-2; size: -; D: TRBD1; V: TRBV19; DNA: TGTGCCACCAGACCAGGGGGCGCAACTAACTATGGCTACACCTTC; CDR3: CATRPGGATNYGYTF
J: TRBJ1-5; size: many; D: TRBD1; V: TRBV20-1; DNA: TGCAGTGTACGGGACAGGGAGGCTCAGCCCCAGCATTTT; CDR3: CSVRDREAQPQHF
J: TRBJ2-5; size: once; D: -; V: TRBV11-2; DNA: TGTGCCAGCAGACCGGGGTCGGGCTTGGCCCAGTACTTC; CDR3: CASRPGSGLAQYF
J: TRBJ2-7; size: -; D: -; V: TRBV20-1; DNA: TGCAGTGCCCCAACAGCAAATTACGAGCAGTACTTC; CDR3: CSAPTANYEQYF
J: TRBJ2-3; size: -; D: -; V: TRBV2; DNA: TGTGCCAGCGTTGAGGGGGGGTCCGCAGATACGCAGTATTTT; CDR3: CASVEGGSADTQYF
J: TRBJ1-1; size: -; D: -; V: TRBV20-1; DNA: TGCAGTGCCTCACAGGGAACCAGTGAAGCTTTCTTT; CDR3: CSASQGTSEAFF
J: TRBJ2-7; size: few; D: -; V: TRBV27; DNA: TGTGCCAGCAGTTTATCGGTTAACTACGAGCAGTACTTC; CDR3: CASSLSVNYEQYF
J: TRBJ2-5; size: -; D: -; V: TRBV10-3; DNA: TGTGCCAGCTCGACTCGACAGGGTGGGAGGGAGACCCAGTACTTC; CDR3: CASSTRQGGRETQYF
J: TRBJ1-4; size: -; D: TRBD1; V: TRBV20-1; DNA: TGCAGTGCCTACGACAGGGGTCGTGAAAAACTGTTTTTT; CDR3: CSAYDRGREKLFF
J: TRBJ1-1; size: -; D: -; V: TRBV7-2; DNA: TGTGCCAGCACCCGACAGAGAAACACTGAAGCTTTCTTT; CDR3: CASTRQRNTEAFF
J: TRBJ1-3; size: -; D: -; V: TRBV20-1; DNA: TGCAGTGCATCGTCGGGGGCGTTCTCTGGAAACACCATATATTTT; CDR3: CSASSGAFSGNTIYF
J: TRBJ1-2; size: -; D: -; V: TRBV5-6; DNA: TGTGCCAGCAGCCAAGGTCGGGAAAGGAACTATGGCTACACCTTC; CDR3: CASSQGRERNYGYTF
J: TRBJ2-7; size: many; D: -; V: TRBV2; DNA: TGTGCCAGCAGGTACAGGGTGAGCTCCTACGAGCAGTACTTC; CDR3: CASRYRVSSYEQYF
J: TRBJ2-5; size: -; D: -; V: TRBV10-3; DNA: TGTGCCATAACCGACGGGATGATGGAGACCCAGTACTTC; CDR3: CAITDGMMETQYF
J: TRBJ1-5; size: many; D: -; V: TRBV2; DNA: TGTGCCAGCAGTGAGAGTCATAGCAATCAGCCCCAGCATTTT; CDR3: CASSESHSNQPQHF
J: TRBJ2-7; size: -; D: -; V: TRBV20-1; DNA: TGCAGTGGGGGACACAAATCCTACGAGCAGTACTTC; CDR3: CSGGHKSYEQYF
J: TRBJ1-2; size: -; D: -; V: TRBV10-3; DNA: TGTGCCGTCGGGAACTATGGCTACACCTTC; CDR3: CAVGNYGYTF
J: TRBJ2-7; size: -; D: TRBD2; V: TRBV7-9; DNA: TGTGCCAGCAGCTTACTAGCGGGAGAAGCCGAGCGGTACTTC; CDR3: CASSLLAGEAERYF
J: TRBJ1-1; size: many; D: TRBD1; V: TRBV10-3; DNA: TGTGCCATCACTAGACAGGGGGTAAAGACTGAAGCTTTCTTT; CDR3: CAITRQGVKTEAFF
J: TRBJ1-4; size: -; D: -; V: TRBV25-1; DNA: TGTGCCAGCAGTGATAGTGAAAAACTGTTTTTT; CDR3: CASSDSEKLFF
J: TRBJ2-5; size: -; D: TRBD2; V: TRBV5-1; DNA: TGCGCCAGCAGCATACTAGCGGGGCGCCAAGAGACCCAGTACTTC; CDR3: CASSILAGRQETQYF
J: TRBJ2-7; size: -; D: TRBD2; V: TRBV7-9; DNA: TGTGCCAGCAGTTCCGGGACTAGCGGGGGTTCCCGCTACGAGCAGTACTTC; CDR3: CASSSGTSGGSRYEQYF
J: TRBJ2-5; size: -; D: -; V: TRBV19; DNA: TGTGCCAGTAGTACCCCAACCAATCAGCCCCAGTACTTC; CDR3: CASSTPTNQPQYF
J: TRBJ1-1; size: once; D: -; V: TRBV25-1; DNA: TGTGCTGCTAATCCGGGACGGTTGAACACTGAAGCTTTCTTT; CDR3: CAANPGRLNTEAFF
J: TRBJ1-2; size: -; D: -; V: TRBV2; DNA: TGTGCCAGCAGTTACTCCAGCACGACCTCTTATGGGGGCTGCGCCTTC; CDR3: CASSYSSTTSYGGCAF
J: TRBJ2-6; size: -; D: -; V: TRBV20-1; DNA: TGCAGTGCTAGAGATGTGTCAGGGTTTGGGGCCAACGTCCTGACTTTC; CDR3: CSARDVSGFGANVLTF